This T cell receptor beta chain is from a study of beta chain features in type 1 diabetes. V lost 1 base to trimming and J lost 2 bases; unmatched junction nucleotides: 5. This CDR3 contains 17 residues. CDR1 is MGHDK, CDR2 SYGVNS, per germline. TCRB transcripts that were expressed got sequenced, as all of the isolated RNA had been reverse transcribed. Here immunoSEQ multiplex PCR was the method, and the copy in TCRdb shows in-frame clones only, minus some. This sample has under 250,000 clones, with 11% to 15% found just once. This clone was observed a handful of times. Its antigen is not known. Study results and limitations: At VDJ recombination sites, type 1 diabetes patients had fewer insertions and more deleted nucleotides. There was no resolution here of whether HLA type influences TCRB rearrangement. Across all four CD4+ subsets, people with type 1 diabetes showed modestly shorter TCRB CDR3s.

The clonotype comes from a man between 25 and 39 years old with type 1 diabetes. V and J are TRBV25-1 and TRBJ2-5, with 12 bases lining up with TRBD1. Source material: naive CD4+ T cells from blood. CDR3 nucleotides: TGTGCCAGCAGTGAATCTGGGACAGGGGGCTGGCAAGAGACCCAGTACTTC. Amino acids: CASSESGTGGWQETQYF. The whole variable domain, remainder taken from reference TRBV25-1 and TRBJ2-5, is EADIYQTPRYLVIGTGKKITLECSQTMGHDKMYWYQQDPGMELHLIHYSYGVNSTEKGDLSSESTVSRIRTEHFPLTLESARPSHTSQYLCASSESGTGGWQETQYFGPGTRLLVL.